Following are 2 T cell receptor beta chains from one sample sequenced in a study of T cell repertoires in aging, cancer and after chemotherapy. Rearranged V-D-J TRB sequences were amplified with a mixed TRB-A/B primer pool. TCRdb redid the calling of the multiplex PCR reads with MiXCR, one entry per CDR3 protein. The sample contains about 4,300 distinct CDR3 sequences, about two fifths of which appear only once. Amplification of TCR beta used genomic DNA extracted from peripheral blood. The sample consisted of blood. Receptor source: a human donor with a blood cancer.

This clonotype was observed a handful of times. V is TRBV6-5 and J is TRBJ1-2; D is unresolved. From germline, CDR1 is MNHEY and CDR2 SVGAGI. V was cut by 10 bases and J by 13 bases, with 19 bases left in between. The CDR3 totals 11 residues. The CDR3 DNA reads TGTGCCACCGGGTCGGCAGCCCGGACCACCTTC. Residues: CATGSAARTTF.

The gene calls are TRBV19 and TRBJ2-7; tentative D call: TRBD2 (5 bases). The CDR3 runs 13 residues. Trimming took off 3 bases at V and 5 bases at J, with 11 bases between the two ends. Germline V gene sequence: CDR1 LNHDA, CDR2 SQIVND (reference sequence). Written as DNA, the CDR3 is TGTGCCAGTAGTATTCCGGCGCGGGACGAGCAGTACTTC. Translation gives CASSIPARDEQYF. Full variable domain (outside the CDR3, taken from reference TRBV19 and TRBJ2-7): DGGITQSPKYLFRKEGQNVTLSCEQNLNHDAMYWYRQDPGQGLRLIYYSQIVNDFQKGDIAEGYSVSREKKESFPLTVTSAQKNPTAFYLCASSIPARDEQYFGPGTRLTVT.